These 28 T cell receptor beta chains came from one sample sequenced in a study of shared clonotypes between healthy human individuals. Libraries were prepared by immunoSEQ multiplex PCR; TCRdb keeps only in-frame clonotypes and omits some of them. The profile covers more than 850,000 clones, with about 84% appearing a single time and about 0.52% taken by the ten largest. Source material: memory CD4+ T cells from PBMCs. Subset in this sample: CD45RA-negative fraction. The receptor set was obtained from a man younger than 35 in good health. Some clones in this sample may be carry-over from other donors' samples.

This chain joins TRBV5-8 and TRBJ2-7; maybe TRBD2 (6 bases). Per the germline V gene, CDR1 is SGHTS and CDR2 is YDEGEE. The CDR3 covers 17 residues. Between the trimmed V and J ends, which lost 2 bases and 6 bases, there was a span of 24 bases. The CDR3 region is CASSFLGFGGVRGEQYF. CDR3 DNA: TGTGCCAGCAGCTTCTTAGGGTTCGGGGGAGTACGGGGCGAGCAGTACTTC.

The chain couples TRBV11-1 to TRBJ2-3; D not certain. CDR1 is SGHAT, CDR2 FQDESV, per germline (reference sequence). V gave up 5 bases and J gave up 0 bases, with 9 bases separating them. The CDR3 sequence is 14 residues long. CDR3 in amino acids: CASSPPGSTDTQYF. The CDR3 coding sequence is TGTGCCAGCAGCCCCCCCGGGAGCACAGATACGCAGTATTTT.

The rearrangement uses TRBV5-1 and TRBJ2-7; no definite D call. Per germline, CDR1 SGHRS and CDR2 YFSETQ. The CDR3 contains 14 residues. The V end was cut by 1 base, the J end by 6 bases, with 14 bases between. CDR3: CASSLTVQDSEQYF. In nucleotides, the CDR3 is TGCGCCAGCAGCTTGACCGTCCAAGACTCCGAGCAGTACTTC.

This clone was counted a single time. This chain uses TRBV6-6 with TRBJ1-2; 8 bases align to TRBD1. Losses at the gene ends were 8 bases for V and 2 bases for J; bases not matched to a gene: 4. The germline gives CDR1 MNHNY, CDR2 SVGAGI (reference sequence). The CDR3 loop spans 13 amino acids. In DNA form, the CDR3 reads TGTGCCAGCCGGACAGGGTGGAACTATGGCTACACCTTC. Translating gives CASRTGWNYGYTF.

The chain links TRBV12-5 to TRBJ2-3, with 7 nucleotides matching TRBD2. The CDR3 is 14 amino acids. The V and J ends lost 6 bases and 2 bases, in that order; junction bases with no gene match: 5. From germline, CDR1 is LGHNT and CDR2 FRNRAP. In DNA form, the CDR3 reads TGTGCTAGTGGAACCGGGACTACCACAGATACGCAGTATTTT. As protein: CASGTGTTTDTQYF.

This clone appeared many times. This rearrangement joins TRBV29-1 to TRBJ1-1; TRBD1 matches 11 bases. In germline, CDR1 is SQVTM, CDR2 ANQGSEA. The CDR3 consists of 12 residues. The V segment lost 7 bases and the J segment 6 bases; nucleotides outside the gene matches: 4. Written as DNA, the CDR3 is TGCAGCGCCCTGGGACAGGGGGCTGAAGCTTTCTTT. Amino acids: CSALGQGAEAFF.

This clone occurred once. The chain links TRBV6-5 to TRBJ2-6, with a tentative D call TRBD1 (5 bases). The germline V gene encodes CDR1 MNHEY and CDR2 SVGAGI. V dropped 4 bases and J dropped 4 bases, with 11 bases sitting between them. There are 15 residues in the CDR3. This CDR3 reads CASSSSGLGANVLTF. The CDR3 DNA follows: TGTGCCAGCAGTTCCTCAGGGTTGGGGGCCAACGTCCTGACTTTC.

DNA for the CDR3: TGTGCCAGCAGCTTAGCGCTCGGCTCGACCCAGCATTTT. It translates to CASSLALGSTQHF. V and J are TRBV7-7 and TRBJ1-5; unclear D gene. V dropped 0 bases and J dropped 11 bases, with 11 bases sitting between them. Germline V gene data show CDR1 as SSHAT and CDR2 as FNYEAQ (reference sequence). The CDR3 length is 13 residues.

The rearrangement joins TRBV28 to TRBJ2-7; D not resolved. CDR3 length: 13 amino acids. The germline gives CDR1 MDHEN, CDR2 SYDVKM. V was shortened by 7 bases and J by 6 bases, with 16 bases between the two germline ends. CDR3 nucleotide sequence: TGTGCCAGCACCCTCCGAGACGCTTTCGAGCAGTACTTC. This codes for CASTLRDAFEQYF. Complete variable domain (other parts from reference TRBV28 and TRBJ2-7): DVKVTQSSRYLVKRTGEKVFLECVQDMDHENMFWYRQDPGLGLRLIYFSYDVKMKEKGDIPEGYSVSREKKERFSLILESASTNQTSMYLCASTLRDAFEQYFGPGTRLTVT.

In its sample, this clone was seen a few times. The gene calls are TRBV25-1 and TRBJ1-2; D remains ambiguous. V was trimmed by 10 bases and J by 6 bases, leaving 18 bases between them. Germline CDR1 is MGHDK and CDR2 is SYGVNS. This CDR3 is 13 amino acids long. Here the CDR3 DNA reads TGTGCCACAGGCCCTCGGCTAGGAGATGGCTACACCTTC. Its translation: CATGPRLGDGYTF.

This clone was seen more than once but under ten times. V and J are TRBV7-6 and TRBJ2-2; D is ambiguous. CDR3 length: 15 amino acids. V was cut by 1 base and J by 6 bases, with 12 bases left in between. Per the germline V gene, CDR1 is SGHVS and CDR2 is FNYEAQ. Written as DNA, the CDR3 is TGTGCCAGCAGCTTAGGGGGTAGCTCACCCGGGGAGCTGTTTTTT. Its translation is CASSLGGSSPGELFF.

Turning to this clone: The sample carries other DNA sequences with the same CDR3. The chain couples TRBV5-1 to TRBJ2-5; no firm D call. Trimming took 5 bases from V and 3 from J, leaving 5 bases between them. This CDR3 contains 11 residues. Germline CDR1 and CDR2: SGHRS and YFSETQ. The CDR3 DNA sequence: TGCGCCAGCAGTTTTGAAGAGACCCAGTACTTC. Protein product: CASSFEETQYF.

The CDR3 DNA reads as TGCGCCAGCAGCTTCGGGGGATCGGCAACTAATGAAAAACTGTTTTTT. Residues: CASSFGGSATNEKLFF. This chain joins TRBV5-1 and TRBJ1-4; tentatively, D is TRBD1 (5 bases). The V end was cut by 2 bases, the J end by 0 bases, with 11 bases between. The CDR3 runs 16 residues. Germline lookup yields CDR1 SGHRS and CDR2 YFSETQ.

The chain combines TRBV5-1 with TRBJ2-2; 9 bases line up with TRBD2. Trimming removed 3 bases from V and 4 bases from J; junction bases left unmatched: 4. This CDR3 has 15 amino acids. The germline gives CDR1 SGHRS, CDR2 YFSETQ. The chain's CDR3 is CASSWIAGVTGELFF. As DNA, the CDR3 is TGCGCCAGCAGCTGGATAGCGGGAGTCACCGGGGAGCTGTTTTTT.

The CDR3 nucleotides read TGCGCCAGCAGCTTGACCAGTTCCGGGTGGGGGGGCAATGAGCAGTTCTTC. This encodes CASSLTSSGWGGNEQFF. V gene TRBV5-1 combines with J gene TRBJ2-1; TRBD2 matches 7 bases. Germline V lookup: CDR1 SGHRS, CDR2 YFSETQ. This CDR3 region has 17 residues. J gave up 6 bases and V 1 base, and 13 bases lay outside the gene matches.

This chain uses TRBV10-3 with TRBJ2-1, with D possibly being TRBD1 or TRBD2 (5 bases each). Trimming took off 8 bases at V and 9 bases at J, with 17 bases between the two ends. Germline V lookup: CDR1 ENHRY, CDR2 SYGVKD. The CDR3 is 13 amino acids. The CDR3 DNA sequence: TGTGCCATCTGGGTCCCCGGGACGGGTGAGCAGTTCTTC. Translated, it gives CAIWVPGTGEQFF.

V is TRBV28 and J is TRBJ1-2; D might be TRBD1 (6 bases). V lost 8 bases and J 4 bases, leaving 20 bases between the germline ends. There are 15 residues in the CDR3. The V gene's germline CDR1 is MDHEN and CDR2 SYDVKM. The CDR3 DNA sequence: TGTGCCAGCCATTCAACGGGACACCCGTCCTATGGCTACACCTTC. The encoded protein is CASHSTGHPSYGYTF.

The rearrangement links TRBV4-1 to TRBJ2-5; 7 bases align to TRBD1. The trim removed 1 base at V and 14 bases at J, leaving 4 bases unmatched. Germline V lookup: CDR1 MGHRA, CDR2 YSYEKL. The CDR3 covers 11 residues. CDR3 in amino acids: CASSQGGQVYF. The CDR3 DNA follows: TGCGCCAGCAGCCAAGGAGGACAGGTATACTTC.

The chain uses TRBV29-1 and TRBJ2-1, with D maybe TRBD1 (5 bases). Germline V gives CDR1 SQVTM, CDR2 ANQGSEA. Trimming removed 3 bases at V and 5 bases at J, with 14 bases between. CDR3 length: 14 residues. CDR3 residues: CSVDIQGWDNEQFF. CDR3 sequence (DNA): TGCAGCGTTGATATTCAGGGATGGGACAATGAGCAGTTCTTC.

The V call is TRBV11-2, the J call TRBJ1-4; TRBD1 might be the D (6 bases). Germline V gene lookup returns CDR1 SGHAT and CDR2 FQNNGV. This CDR3 contains 14 residues. Trimming removed 8 bases from V and 6 bases from J, with 16 bases in between. CDR3 nucleotides: TGTGCCAGCGTGGGACATCTTCCGGATGAAAAACTGTTTTTT. Protein: CASVGHLPDEKLFF.

This clone has a single count. CDR3 nucleotides: TGTGCCAGCAGTTCATGGGAGACAGGGGGTGGCTACACCTTC. This translates into CASSSWETGGGYTF. V gene TRBV27 combines with J gene TRBJ1-2; 9 bases agree with TRBD1. The CDR3 runs to 14 residues. Per germline, CDR1 MNHEY and CDR2 SMNVEV (reference sequence). The V segment lost 4 bases and the J segment 7 bases; nucleotides outside the gene matches: 7.

The chain employs TRBV6-5 and TRBJ1-1; perhaps TRBD1 as D (5 bases). This CDR3 comprises 14 residues. The germline gives CDR1 MNHEY, CDR2 SVGAGI. V lost 8 bases, J lost 2 bases, and 15 bases lay in between. CDR3 nucleotide sequence: TGTGCCAGCCGGCAGGGAGGGATTAACACTGAAGCTTTCTTT. It translates to CASRQGGINTEAFF.

The chain links TRBV2 to TRBJ1-1; possibly TRBD1 for D (5 bases). V was cut by 6 bases and J by 6 bases, with 17 bases left in between. In germline, CDR1 is SNHLY, CDR2 FYNNEI. The CDR3 loop spans 14 amino acids. CDR3 protein: CASSAPARDSEAFF. The CDR3 DNA is TGTGCCAGCAGCGCCCCCGCCAGGGATTCTGAAGCTTTCTTT.

This rearrangement joins TRBV14 to TRBJ2-1, with 11 nucleotides matching TRBD2. Germline V gene lookup returns CDR1 SGHDN and CDR2 FVKESK. CDR3 length: 19 amino acids. V shed 1 base and J 7 bases; nucleotides not matched to a gene: 15. The CDR3 protein is CASSQGPTYSGRAFNEQFF. DNA for the CDR3: TGTGCCAGCAGCCAAGGGCCGACCTATAGCGGGAGGGCCTTTAATGAGCAGTTCTTC.

V gene TRBV7-6 combines with J gene TRBJ2-3; D possibly corresponds to TRBD2 (6 bases). Germline CDR1 and CDR2: SGHVS and FNYEAQ. The ends were cut back, 2 bases at V and 5 bases at J, with 8 bases in the middle. CDR3 length: 13 residues. In DNA form, the CDR3 reads TGTGCCAGCAGCTTAAAAGCGGGAGATACGCAGTATTTT. The encoded protein is CASSLKAGDTQYF.

This chain joins TRBV5-6 and TRBJ2-3; maybe TRBD2 (5 bases). The CDR3 is made up of 13 amino acids. The V gene lost 2 bases and the J gene lost 4 bases, with 8 bases spanning the gap. Looked up from germline, CDR1 is SGHDT and CDR2 is YYEEEE. CDR3 DNA sequence: TGTGCCAGCAGCTTAAGAGCGGCAGATACGCAGTATTTT. Amino acids: CASSLRAADTQYF.

The chain carries TRBV7-3 and TRBJ1-1; no firm D call. Trimming removed 4 bases at V and 1 base at J, with 7 bases between. The CDR3 is 13 residues long. The germline V gene encodes CDR1 SGHTA and CDR2 FQGTGA. In DNA form, the CDR3 reads TGTGCCAGCAGCTCCTCGGAGAACACTGAAGCTTTCTTT. This encodes CASSSSENTEAFF.

The V call is TRBV5-1, the J call TRBJ2-7; TRBD1 matches at 8 bases. Per germline, CDR1 SGHRS and CDR2 YFSETQ. V dropped 0 bases and J dropped 4; count of bases not matched to a gene: 9. The CDR3 spans 16 residues. CDR3 nucleotide sequence: TGCGCCAGCAGCTTGGGCACAGGGGGAGAAATGTACGAGCAGTACTTC. Its translation: CASSLGTGGEMYEQYF.